These 24 T cell receptor beta chains share one sample of origin, sequenced in a study of shared clonotypes between healthy human individuals. CD45RO-negative CD8 cells positively selected for CCR7 made up the naive population, which excluded terminally differentiated effector memory CD45RA+ cells. Clones were read by immunoSEQ multiplex PCR, and TCRdb kept only the in-frame ones, dropping some. The data contain under 1 million clones, roughly 92% of them singletons. The specimen sequenced was naive CD8+ T cells sorted from blood. Every receptor here comes from a man aged 25 to 45 in good health.

This clone has a single count. The chain recombines TRBV28 with TRBJ1-5; a possible D gene is TRBD1 (6 bases). V lost 10 bases to trimming and J lost 0 bases, with 25 bases between them. The CDR3 runs 18 residues. In germline, CDR1 is MDHEN, CDR2 SYDVKM. For the CDR3, the DNA is TGTGCCACCAATGGGGGGGCGCGATTGGAATATAGCAATCAGCCCCAGCATTTT. Protein product: CATNGGARLEYSNQPQHF.

V gene TRBV19 combines with J gene TRBJ2-3; tentative D call: TRBD2 (5 bases). The CDR3 is 13 residues long. In germline, CDR1 is LNHDA, CDR2 SQIVND (reference sequence). Trimming pared 6 bases from V and 6 bases from J, leaving 13 bases between. For the CDR3, the DNA is TGTGCCAGTAGCCACTCCCCGGGGGATACGCAGTATTTT. Protein product: CASSHSPGDTQYF.

The V gene is TRBV27, the J gene TRBJ2-7; 8 positions match TRBD2. The CDR3 runs to 17 residues. The V and J ends lost 1 base and 5 bases, in that order; junction bases with no gene match: 13. The germline CDR1 and CDR2 sequences are MNHEY and SMNVEV (reference sequence). CDR3 amino acids: CASSLLFGGRPHDEQYF. In DNA, the CDR3 is TGTGCCAGCAGTTTATTGTTTGGCGGGAGGCCCCACGACGAGCAGTACTTC.

V is TRBV6-6 and J is TRBJ2-1, with D possibly being TRBD1 (7 bases). Deletions cut 10 bases from V and 4 bases from J, with 14 bases between. The CDR3 covers 13 residues. In germline, CDR1 is MNHNY, CDR2 SVGAGI (reference sequence). CDR3 residues: CATTRGAYNEQFF. The CDR3 nucleotides are TGTGCCACCACCAGGGGGGCTTACAATGAGCAGTTCTTC.

The chain joins TRBV27 to TRBJ2-5, with 10 bases matching TRBD2. The CDR3 length is 14 residues. Trimming cost V 6 bases and J 4 bases; bases outside gene matches: 5. From germline, CDR1 is MNHEY and CDR2 SMNVEV (reference sequence). The CDR3: CASRVAGGGETQYF. Written as DNA, the CDR3 is TGTGCCAGCAGGGTAGCGGGAGGCGGAGAGACCCAGTACTTC.

This clone came up a few times. The gene calls are TRBV10-1 and TRBJ2-3; D call uncertain. The V and J ends lost 3 bases and 5 bases respectively, with 9 bases between them. This CDR3 region has 13 residues. Germline loops: CDR1 WNHNN, CDR2 SYGVQD (reference sequence). CDR3 region: CASSERVEDTQYF. The CDR3 DNA sequence: TGCGCCAGCAGTGAAAGGGTGGAAGATACGCAGTATTTT.

In its sample, this clone was seen a few times. J is TRBJ1-4 and V is TRBV18; unclear D gene. The germline CDR1 and CDR2 sequences are KGHSH and LQKENI. The CDR3 totals 15 residues. Trimming took off 3 bases at V and 0 bases at J, with 8 bases between the two ends. Here the CDR3 reads CASSPQPATNEKLFF. The CDR3 DNA reads as TGTGCCAGCTCACCGCAACCTGCAACTAATGAAAAACTGTTTTTT. The full variable domain, rest sourced from reference TRBV18 and TRBJ1-4, is NAGVMQNPRHLVRRRGQEARLRCSPMKGHSHVYWYRQLPEEGLKFMVYLQKENIIDESGMPKERFSAEFPKEGPSILRIQQVVRGDSAAYFCASSPQPATNEKLFFGSGTQLSVL.

V is TRBV6-5 and J is TRBJ1-1; D is ambiguous. This CDR3 has 14 amino acids. CDR1 is MNHEY, CDR2 SVGAGI, per germline. V was cut by 6 bases and J by 4 bases, with 15 bases left in between. The CDR3 bases are TGTGCCAGCAGCCCGACAAACGGCCGCACTGAAGCTTTCTTT. The encoded protein is CASSPTNGRTEAFF.

The V and J genes are TRBV2 and TRBJ1-5, with 9 bases lining up with TRBD1. The CDR3 contains 13 residues. The junction had 3 bases not matched to a gene; V was cut back by 6 bases and J by 6 bases. CDR1 and CDR2 (germline): SNHLY, FYNNEI. The CDR3 reads CASRADRGQPQHF. CDR3 nucleotides: TGTGCCAGCAGGGCGGACAGGGGTCAGCCCCAGCATTTT.

The count of this clone is one. V and J are TRBV2 and TRBJ2-3, with D perhaps being TRBD1 or TRBD2 (6 bases each). Deletions cut 0 bases from V and 1 base from J, with 17 bases between. Germline V CDR1 and CDR2: SNHLY, FYNNEI. The CDR3 consists of 18 residues. CDR3 sequence reads: CASSEAVGMGGGTDTQYF. In DNA, the CDR3 is TGTGCCAGCAGTGAAGCGGTTGGGATGGGGGGCGGCACAGATACGCAGTATTTT.

The V and J genes are TRBV29-1 and TRBJ2-7, with TRBD2 identical over 8 bases. Germline CDR1 reads SQVTM; CDR2 reads ANQGSEA. Trimming at V came to 7 bases and at J to 7 bases, leaving 12 bases not matched to a gene. The CDR3 runs 13 residues. The CDR3 is CSAEARGAREQYF. The CDR3 bases are TGCAGCGCGGAAGCGCGGGGGGCTCGGGAGCAGTACTTC.

This clone was counted only a few times. The chain employs TRBV27 and TRBJ2-7; D not resolved. Germline assignment: CDR1 MNHEY and CDR2 SMNVEV (reference sequence). The CDR3 has 14 amino acids. V shed 5 bases and J shed 5 bases, with 16 bases lying between them. CDR3 DNA sequence: TGTGCCAGCAGTCATCCGGAACGGACCCACGAGCAGTACTTC. Protein product: CASSHPERTHEQYF.

There are a few counts of this clone. The chain combines TRBV27 with TRBJ1-2; 10 bases agree with TRBD1. The CDR3 length is 15 residues. V was clipped by 4 bases and J by 2 bases; unmatched bases: 4. Germline V gives CDR1 MNHEY, CDR2 SMNVEV (reference sequence). In DNA form, the CDR3 reads TGTGCCAGCAGTTCGGGACAGGGGCTGAACTATGGCTACACCTTC. Translation gives CASSSGQGLNYGYTF.

This clone was recorded a few times. J is TRBJ2-3 and V is TRBV27, with TRBD2 as a possible D gene (7 bases). Trimming took off 3 bases at V and 4 bases at J, with 14 bases between the two ends. The CDR3 runs 15 residues. The germline V gene has CDR1 MNHEY and CDR2 SMNVEV (reference sequence). The CDR3 is CASSLGGRVADTQYF. The CDR3 coding sequence is TGTGCCAGCAGTTTGGGGGGGCGAGTAGCAGATACGCAGTATTTT.

The chain links TRBV10-2 to TRBJ2-7; D is perhaps TRBD1 (6 bases). V lost 0 bases, J lost 12 bases, and 12 bases lay in between. Germline assignment: CDR1 WSHSY and CDR2 SAAADI. The CDR3 totals 12 residues. CDR3 nucleotide sequence: TGCGCCAGCAGTGAGTCGTCGTCAGGGGCGTACTTC. It codes for CASSESSSGAYF.

The V gene is TRBV28, the J gene TRBJ1-2; D is unclear. Germline V gene data show CDR1 as MDHEN and CDR2 as SYDVKM. V was trimmed by 7 bases and J by 5 bases, leaving 20 bases between them. The CDR3 totals 15 residues. The DNA of the CDR3 is TGTGCCAGCACTCCCGATAGTGGCAGGCCTTATGGCTACACCTTC. Translation: CASTPDSGRPYGYTF.

This chain uses TRBV7-6 with TRBJ2-7; 10 bases fit TRBD2. Germline CDR1 reads SGHVS; CDR2 reads FNYEAQ. With V trimmed by 5 bases and J by 3 bases, 10 bases remained unmatched. This CDR3 has 16 residues. The CDR3 nucleotides read TGTGCCAGCAGCCTAATGGCGGCTAGCGGGAGCTACGAGCAGTACTTC. It specifies CASSLMAASGSYEQYF.

Note on this clone: This sample also contains other DNA sequences that code for the same CDR3. The V gene is TRBV2, the J gene TRBJ2-7; 8 nucleotides agree with TRBD2. V trimming: 4 bases; J trimming: 4 bases; junction bases outside the gene matches: 6. From germline, CDR1 is SNHLY and CDR2 FYNNEI. The CDR3 sequence is 14 residues long. The CDR3 spells CASSATSGAYEQYF. In DNA form, the CDR3 reads TGTGCCAGCAGTGCAACTAGCGGAGCATACGAGCAGTACTTC. Variable domain in full (rest from reference TRBV2 and TRBJ2-7): EPEVTQTPSHQVTQMGQEVILRCVPISNHLYFYWYRQILGQKVEFLVSFYNNEISEKSEIFDDQFSVERPDGSNFTLKIRSTKLEDSAMYFCASSATSGAYEQYFGPGTRLTVT.

There are a few counts of this clone. The chain couples TRBV7-9 to TRBJ2-1, with 8 bases that match TRBD2. Trimming at V came to 4 bases and at J to 4 bases, leaving 9 bases not matched to a gene. The CDR3 totals 16 residues. CDR1 SEHNR and CDR2 FQNEAQ come from the germline V gene (reference sequence). CDR3 in amino acids: CASSSTGLALYNEQFF. CDR3 nucleotide sequence: TGTGCCAGCAGCTCCACCGGACTAGCCCTATACAATGAGCAGTTCTTC.

The rearrangement links TRBV10-2 to TRBJ2-1; 10 bases map to TRBD1. The CDR3 covers 13 residues. J gave up 2 bases and V 11 bases, and 3 bases lay outside the gene matches. Germline V CDR1 and CDR2: WSHSY, SAAADI. CDR3 coding DNA: TGCGCCGGAGGACAGGGGGCCTACAATGAGCAGTTCTTC. Its translation is CAGGQGAYNEQFF.

The chain links TRBV7-6 to TRBJ2-7; TRBD1 matches at 9 bases. The germline CDR1 and CDR2 sequences are SGHVS and FNYEAQ. After removal of 5 bases from V and 2 bases from J, the junction contained 10 bases not matched to a gene. The CDR3 contains 16 residues. The CDR3 region is CASSLTPRTGAYEQYF. The CDR3 DNA sequence: TGTGCCAGCAGCCTGACTCCCCGGACAGGGGCCTACGAGCAGTACTTC.

This clone appeared a single time. The chain recombines TRBV10-1 with TRBJ2-7; no reliable D call. The CDR3 is 13 amino acids. Germline CDR1 WNHNN, CDR2 SYGVQD (reference sequence). The V end lost 0 bases, the J end lost 5 bases, and 8 bases lay between the germline ends. CDR3 nucleotides: TGCGCCAGCAGTGAGTCGATGGGTAACGAGCAGTACTTC. Translation gives CASSESMGNEQYF.

This CDR3 reads CASTLSGSTEAFF. CDR3 sequence (DNA): TGTGCCAGCACCTTATCAGGGTCCACTGAAGCTTTCTTT. The J gene is TRBJ1-1, the V gene TRBV5-6, with D perhaps TRBD1 (5 bases). This CDR3 has 13 amino acids. CDR1 and CDR2 from the germline V gene are SGHDT and YYEEEE. V was shortened by 6 bases and J by 4 bases, with 13 bases between the two germline ends.

This clone is a singleton in its sample. Additional DNA sequences in this sample encode the identical CDR3. The chain employs TRBV6-5 and TRBJ2-7; D uncertain. V was trimmed by 0 bases and J by 0 bases, leaving 3 bases between them. Germline V lookup: CDR1 MNHEY, CDR2 SVGAGI. The CDR3 totals 13 residues. The CDR3 nucleotides read TGTGCCAGCAGTTACTCTGGCTCCTACGAGCAGTACTTC. It codes for CASSYSGSYEQYF.